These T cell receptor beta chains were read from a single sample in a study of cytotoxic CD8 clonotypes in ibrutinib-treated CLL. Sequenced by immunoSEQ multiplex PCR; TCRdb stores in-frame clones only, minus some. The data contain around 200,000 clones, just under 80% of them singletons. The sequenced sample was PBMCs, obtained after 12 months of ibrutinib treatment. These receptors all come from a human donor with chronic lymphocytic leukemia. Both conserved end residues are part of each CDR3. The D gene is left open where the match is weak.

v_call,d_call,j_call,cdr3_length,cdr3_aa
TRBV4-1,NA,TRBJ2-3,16,CASSPFSRASTDTQYF
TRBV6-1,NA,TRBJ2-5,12,CASSEAGETQYF
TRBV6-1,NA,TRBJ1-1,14,CASSLLEADTEAFF
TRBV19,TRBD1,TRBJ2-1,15,CASSISTGSYNEQFF
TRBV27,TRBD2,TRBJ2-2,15,CASSFERGGDGELFF
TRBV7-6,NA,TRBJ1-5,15,CASSLVGGMNQPQHF
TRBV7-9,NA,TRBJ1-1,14,CASSQSGRGTGAFF
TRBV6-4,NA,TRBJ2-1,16,CASSEKDGTAYNEQFF
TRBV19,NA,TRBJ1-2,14,CASSIQLTNYGYTF
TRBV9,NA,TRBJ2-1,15,CASSVGLVGGHEQFF
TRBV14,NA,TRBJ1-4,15,CASSQVGVGGEKLFF
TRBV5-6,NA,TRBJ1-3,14,CASSPLTAGNTIYF
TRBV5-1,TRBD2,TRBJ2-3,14,CASRLAGVSDTQYF
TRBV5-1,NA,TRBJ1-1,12,CASSSDTSEAFF
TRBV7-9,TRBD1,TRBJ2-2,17,CASSLSSRAGGPGELFF
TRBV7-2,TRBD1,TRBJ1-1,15,CASSLLDRVNTEAFF
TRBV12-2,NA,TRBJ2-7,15,CASRSAGTDPYEQYF
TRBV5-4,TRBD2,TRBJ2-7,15,CASSFLAGGPDEQYF
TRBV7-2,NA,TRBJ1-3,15,CASSPRVPSGNTIYF
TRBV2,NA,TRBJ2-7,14,CASNTQFGSYEQYF
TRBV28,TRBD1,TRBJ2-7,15,CASATLGQAMNEQYF
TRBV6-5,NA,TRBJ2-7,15,CASSYSGGSSYEQYF
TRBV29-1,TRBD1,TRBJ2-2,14,CSVDRGFNTGELFF
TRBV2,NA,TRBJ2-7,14,CASRQTPGTYEQYF
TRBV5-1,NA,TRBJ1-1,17,CASSLGQTGTLDTEAFF
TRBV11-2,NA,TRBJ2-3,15,CASSLVATYSDTQYF
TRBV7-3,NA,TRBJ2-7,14,CASSPTGNTYEQYF
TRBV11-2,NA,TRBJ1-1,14,CASSSQGWGTEAFF
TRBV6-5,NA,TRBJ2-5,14,CASSYSQGGETQYF
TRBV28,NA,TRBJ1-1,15,CAHGHYLGMNTEAFF
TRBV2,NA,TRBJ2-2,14,CASSEDGPPGELFF
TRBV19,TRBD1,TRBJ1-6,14,CASRDRQGWSPLHF
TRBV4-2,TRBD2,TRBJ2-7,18,CASSQDPSGGLTTYEQYF
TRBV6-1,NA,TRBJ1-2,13,CASSEQDAGGYTF
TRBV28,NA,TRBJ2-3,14,CASSFDSGTDTQYF
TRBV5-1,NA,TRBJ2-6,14,CASNDIPGANVLTF
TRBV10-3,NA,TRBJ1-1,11,CAIRGASEAFF
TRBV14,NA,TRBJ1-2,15,CASSQDGREVLGYTF
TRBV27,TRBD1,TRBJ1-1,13,CATRQGGNTEAFF